This TCR beta chain was profiled in a study of blood T cell repertoires in COVID-19. Study information: The samples span acute and convalescent COVID-19 from the United States, Italy and Spain. Nucleic acid was either cDNA or gDNA, and it came from T cells, B-cell-depleted T cells, or PBMCs.

In the original workflow: It was from reference gene primer amplification that nucleated cell counts were estimated. The protocol was immunoSEQ multiplex PCR, while the TCRdb copy is restricted to in-frame clones and leaves out a portion. V, J and clone size reflect that table, while D and trimming were determined from the DNA. The sample holds under 95,000 clones, 70% to 90% seen once. CDR1 and CDR2 (germline): SGDLS, YYNGEE. The V end lost 3 bases, the J end lost 4 bases, and 10 bases lay between the germline ends. The CDR3 consists of 14 residues. V and J are TRBV9 and TRBJ2-2; D gene unclear. Sequencing was done on a sample of peripheral blood. This receptor was taken from a man aged 35 to 55 with acute or convalescent COVID-19. The CDR3 here is CASSETSSTGELFF. In nucleotides, the CDR3 is TGTGCCAGCAGCGAGACCTCTAGCACCGGGGAGCTGTTTTTT. Filled out from reference TRBV9 and TRBJ2-2, the complete variable domain reads DSGVTQTPKHLITATGQRVTLRCSPRSGDLSVYWYQQSLDQGLQFLIQYYNGEERAKGNILERFSAQQFPDLHSELNLSSLELGDSALYFCASSETSSTGELFFGEGSRLTVL.